This T cell receptor (beta chain) is from a study of T cells in Graves' hyperthyroidism and ophthalmopathy (dated by TCRdb to about 2019). Context from the whole study: Peripheral blood samples were taken at initial diagnosis, before any treatment was given. TCR Vbeta CDR3 sequencing of approximately 140 peripheral blood samples (around 45 ophthalmopathy, roughly 72 hyperthyroidism and roughly 17 progressor patients) is reported in the paper. The 75 to 100 discovery patients were randomly divided into training and test sets at a 7:3 ratio. Thyroid tissue and blood T-cell repertoires from roughly 6 Graves' hyperthyroidism patients were also compared in the study. A discovery cohort of around 98 patients, 43 with Graves' ophthalmopathy and fewer than 65 with stable Graves' hyperthyroidism, was used to find distinguishing TCR V-J signatures. After sampling, hyperthyroidism patients received methimazole starting at 30 mg daily, and ophthalmopathy patients received high-dose intravenous methylprednisolone. Prospective prediction of ophthalmopathy was tested in an independent validation cohort consisting of 18 hyperthyroidism patients and 15 or so patients who later progressed to ophthalmopathy.

Amplification of TCR beta CDR3 regions was carried out from RNA transcripts. A first-round RT-PCR of the TCR CDR3 used the HTBI primer set with the Qiagen OneStep RT-PCR kit. A second multiplex PCR round built the libraries, followed by size selection and purification. Sequencing of the libraries was done on an Illumina HiSeq2000 using paired-end 100 bp reads. Per the original workflow: Raw data were processed with SOAPnuke, discarding reads with adapters, uncalled bases, mean Phred below 15, or no exact constant-primer or identifier match. COPE v1.2.5 was used to merge the high-quality paired reads, and each unique nucleotide sequence was defined as a clonotype. MiTCR v1.1 was used to align the clonotypes against IMGT TRBV, TRBD and TRBJ reference segments. Only V-J combinations with frequency above 0.0001, covering approximately 99% of repertoires, were analysed. The TCS score was defined as the ratio of F50 (clonal expansion) to E x V (chaos), calculated using BLOSUM62-based TCRdist between CDR3 peptides within each V-J. Welch's t-statistics and random forest reduced roughly 540 V-J features to roughly 13, which were used in a naive Bayes classifier (R e1071). TCRdb reprocessed the public reads (quality trimming at Q25 with fastp, clone calling with MiXCR) and kept in-frame beta chains. Each CDR3 protein appears once, grouped with its most common genes and DNA. These V and J calls are TCRdb output, not the study's own analysis. A total of 450,000 to 600,000 distinct CDR3 sequences appear in this sample, around 15% of them only once. Of the sample, around 13% is held by the ten largest clones.

Reading from cysteine to phenylalanine, the CDR3 counts 15 amino acids. The only DNA kept is the CDR3, 45 bases in frame from the first base. Clipping removes 3 bases from V and 8 bases from J, with 4 as the unmatched junction base count. The germline V gene yields WSHSY for CDR1 and SAAADI for CDR2. This clonotype has a handful of counts. Its cognate antigen has yet to be identified. There are no base qualities to consult, and no much larger clone falls within one base. Graves' hyperthyroidism was defined as stable when no progression to ophthalmopathy occurred over 18 months of follow-up. Hyperthyroidism patients were newly diagnosed, with disease duration under 2 months, and aged 18 to 65 years. Any patient with an uncontrolled infection, another autoimmune disease, pregnancy or lactation was excluded. Diagnoses were established on the basis of clinical symptoms, serum thyroxine and TRAb, thyroid ultrasound, and orbital computed tomography. PBMCs were isolated from about 9.1 ml of fresh peripheral blood by Ficoll-Paque density gradient centrifugation. Total RNA was extracted with Trizol reagent, and quality was checked on an Agilent 2100 Bioanalyzer.

Overall study results and their limits: Most expanded thyroid clonotypes (frequency above 0.001) were also detected in blood, a finding suggesting that blood repertoires may reflect thyroid immune responses. In validation, the model predicted progression to ophthalmopathy with roughly 66% sensitivity and 72% to 85% specificity, a median of 6.5 months before onset. Sample size was not statistically predetermined, and blinding of investigators to group allocation was not performed. A 13 V-J signature model separated ophthalmopathy from stable hyperthyroidism, with about 88% sensitivity and roughly 81% specificity in cross-validation and 80%/75% in testing.

This chain joins TRBV10-2 to TRBJ2-1; 13 central bases correspond to TRBD2. This TCR came from a woman between 35 and 50 years old with Graves' hyperthyroidism. Input material: blood. DNA sequence: TGCGCCAGCAGTGAACTAGCGGGAGGGTTGGATGAGCAGTTCTTC. It codes for CASSELAGGLDEQFF.